This record covers a single T cell receptor (beta chain). No antigen is known for it. The sample has other DNA sequences that encode this CDR3 too. The data were taken from a study of shared clonotypes between healthy human individuals. Genomic DNA belonging to each subset was distributed in equal measure over several immunoSEQ plates. TCRdb keeps only in-frame clones here, not all; method: immunoSEQ multiplex PCR. This table holds around 2.3 million clones, under 97% found once. CDR1 and CDR2 (germline): KGHSH, LQKENI. This CDR3 is 13 amino acids long. V lost 2 bases and J lost 5, with 9 bases in between. Study-wide findings and caveats: The diversity represented, both genetic and in exposure history, was limited by few donors. Though the depth was large, rarefaction showed that sorted-subset sequencing was incomplete. Larger estimated richness was generally seen in naive subsets than in memory subsets.

The specimen sequenced was naive CD4+ T cells sorted from blood. Subset: CD45RA+ positively selected. This sequence originates from a man in his late teens or twenties in good health. The J gene is TRBJ2-5, the V gene TRBV18; D could derive from TRBD1 or TRBD2 (5 bases each). The CDR3 here is CASSPGTAETQYF. CDR3 DNA sequence: TGTGCCAGCTCACCAGGGACGGCGGAGACCCAGTACTTC.